Listed below are T cell receptor beta chains from one sample, sequenced in a study of a mutant IDH1 vaccine in newly diagnosed glioma. These receptors' targets are unknown. The table came from immunoSEQ multiplex PCR; TCRdb's copy has only in-frame clones and leaves some out. Of 45,000 to 55,000 clones in the sample, 70% to 85% are singletons; the top ten hold approximately 4.6%. This sample comprised PBMCs, obtained from a glioma patient whose treatment included an IDH1 peptide vaccine. The receptors shown here come from a woman aged 25 to 39 with glioma. Some clones in this sample may be carry-over from other donors' samples. Each CDR3 is given with its conserved first and last residue. Each record gives: J gene, V gene, CDR3 length, D gene, clone size, CDR3 DNA, CDR3 protein. A D gene is named only where the DNA matches it firmly. Some rows have no size entry. The others give once, few or many, or a class for an expanded clone.

>TRBJ2-1|TRBV2|19|TRBD2|.
TGTGCCAGCAGTGAAGCTCGCTCGACTAGCGGGAGACCCGGCAATGAGCAGTTCTTC
CASSEARSTSGRPGNEQFF
>TRBJ2-7|TRBV30|13|.|.
TGTGCCTGGACCTCGGGACTCTCCTACCAGCAGTACTTC
CAWTSGLSYQQYF
>TRBJ1-5|TRBV28|14|.|.
TGTGCCAGCAGTTCCCTAGGGGGCAATCAGCCCCAGCATTTT
CASSSLGGNQPQHF
>TRBJ1-4|TRBV28|14|TRBD1|few
TGTGCCAGCAGTTTAGCCGACAGGGCAGTAAAACTGTTTTTT
CASSLADRAVKLFF
>TRBJ2-2|TRBV10-3|13|.|once
TGTGCCATCAGTGAGTCGGAGGCCGGGGAGCTGTTTTTT
CAISESEAGELFF
>TRBJ1-2|TRBV29-1|11|.|.
TGCAGCGACCGGGACGTGAATGGCTACACCTTC
CSDRDVNGYTF
>TRBJ1-1|TRBV30|13|.|.
TGTGCCTGGGCCCAGGGGCAGTTGACTGAAGCTTTCTTT
CAWAQGQLTEAFF
>TRBJ1-2|TRBV6-5|15|TRBD1|.
TGTGCCAGCAGTTCCGGACAGGGGAGAAACTATGGCTACACCTTC
CASSSGQGRNYGYTF
>TRBJ1-1|TRBV7-7|13|.|.
TGTGCTAGCAGCCCTCTGGGGAACACTGAAGCTTTCTTT
CASSPLGNTEAFF
>TRBJ1-1|TRBV5-1|16|.|.
TGCGCCAGCAGCTTTTCGGGGGGCTTCACGAACACTGAAGCTTTCTTT
CASSFSGGFTNTEAFF
>TRBJ1-1|TRBV30|13|.|.
TGTGCCTGGAACCCAGTTACGACGACTGAAGCTTTCTTT
CAWNPVTTTEAFF